This is a list of T cell receptor beta chains from one sample in a study of OX40 agonist ivuxolimab in advanced cancers. Generated by immunoSEQ multiplex PCR, the TCRdb table keeps only in-frame clones and is missing some. This table holds tens of thousands of clones, approximately 80% found once. The input for sequencing was CD4+ or CD8+ T cells sorted from blood, taken in a trial of the OX40 agonist ivuxolimab. The receptor source for this set is an adult with an advanced solid tumor such as melanoma, head and neck, liver or kidney cancer. CDR3s include the opening cysteine and the closing phenylalanine or tryptophan. Each record gives: D gene, J gene, CDR3 length, V gene, CDR3 DNA, CDR3 protein. A D gene is named only where the DNA matches it firmly.

d_gene: TRBD1
j_gene: TRBJ1-2
len: 13
v_gene: TRBV19
CDR3nt: TGTGCCAGTAACCCCCGGGACAGTAATGGCTACACCTTC
CDR3aa: CASNPRDSNGYTF

d_gene: TRBD2
j_gene: TRBJ2-3
len: 16
v_gene: TRBV2
CDR3nt: TGTGCCAGCAGGAGGACTAGCGGGAGAGGCACAGATACGCAGTATTTT
CDR3aa: CASRRTSGRGTDTQYF

d_gene: TRBD2
j_gene: TRBJ2-5
len: 16
v_gene: TRBV7-9
CDR3nt: TGTGCCAGCAGCTTGGGTCTAGCGGGAGATTCGGGGACCCAGTACTTC
CDR3aa: CASSLGLAGDSGTQYF

d_gene: TRBD1
j_gene: TRBJ2-1
len: 14
v_gene: TRBV7-9
CDR3nt: TGTGCCAGCAGATGGGACAGAAATTACAATGAGCAGTTCTTC
CDR3aa: CASRWDRNYNEQFF

d_gene: -
j_gene: TRBJ1-1
len: 12
v_gene: TRBV11-2
CDR3nt: TGTGCCAGCAGAGACAGAAACACTGAAGCTTTCTTT
CDR3aa: CASRDRNTEAFF

d_gene: -
j_gene: TRBJ1-1
len: 13
v_gene: TRBV7-2
CDR3nt: TGTGCCAGCAGCTTACTTTGGGGCACTGAAGCTTTCTTT
CDR3aa: CASSLLWGTEAFF

d_gene: -
j_gene: TRBJ2-7
len: 10
v_gene: TRBV2
CDR3nt: TGTGCCAGCAGCGACAGAGAGCAGTACTTC
CDR3aa: CASSDREQYF

d_gene: TRBD2
j_gene: TRBJ2-3
len: 17
v_gene: TRBV5-6
CDR3nt: TGTGCCAGCAGCCTGAACCGAGGACTAGCGGGAATTGATACGCAGTATTTT
CDR3aa: CASSLNRGLAGIDTQYF

d_gene: -
j_gene: TRBJ1-2
len: 13
v_gene: TRBV28
CDR3nt: TGTGCCAGCAGTTTATCGGCGGCGCAGGGCTACACCTTC
CDR3aa: CASSLSAAQGYTF

d_gene: TRBD1
j_gene: TRBJ2-3
len: 17
v_gene: TRBV4-1
CDR3nt: TGCGCCAGCAGCCAAGATGGGCCCGGACAGGGGAAAGATACGCAGTATTTT
CDR3aa: CASSQDGPGQGKDTQYF

d_gene: -
j_gene: TRBJ1-1
len: 14
v_gene: TRBV2
CDR3nt: TGTGCCAGCAGTAGGCAACAGGGTACCACTGAAGCTTTCTTT
CDR3aa: CASSRQQGTTEAFF

d_gene: -
j_gene: TRBJ1-1
len: 13
v_gene: TRBV6-1
CDR3nt: TGTGCCAGCAGATCGACAGTGAACACTGAAGCTTTCTTT
CDR3aa: CASRSTVNTEAFF